This TCR beta chain was recovered during a study of T cells in Graves' hyperthyroidism and ophthalmopathy. Study-level findings and limits: Clonotypes that were expanded in thyroid above 0.001 mostly appeared in blood too. Stable hyperthyroidism was separated from ophthalmopathy by a model based on 13 V-J features.

TCR beta CDR3 region amplification was performed from RNA transcripts. TCR CDR3 regions were first amplified by RT-PCR with HTBI primers. TCRdb itself ran the multiplex PCR reads through MiXCR, one entry per CDR3 protein. There are roughly 630,000 distinct CDR3 sequences in the sample; approximately 14% occur only once, and roughly 7.3% lies in the top ten. The study based diagnoses on clinical symptoms, serum thyroxine and TRAb, thyroid ultrasound and orbital computed tomography. This clonotype was seen at least ten times. The antigen remains undetermined. This sequence originates from a woman aged 25-40 years with Graves' hyperthyroidism. Sequenced: blood.

CDR3 residues: CASSSPSGSDNEQFF. As DNA, the CDR3 is TGTGCCAGCAGTTCCCCTAGCGGGTCCGACAATGAGCAGTTCTTC. The V gene is TRBV12-3 or TRBV12-4, the J gene TRBJ2-1; 8 bases fit TRBD2. V trimming: 4 bases; J trimming: 5 bases; junction bases outside the gene matches: 7. The CDR3 extends over 15 amino acids.